The 25 T cell receptor beta chains below come from one sample, sequenced in a study of blood T cell repertoires in COVID-19. Only in-frame clones appear in the TCRdb table, and some are missing; sequencing was by immunoSEQ multiplex PCR. The sample consists of approximately 220,000 clones, approximately 83% of them appearing once. The sample comprised peripheral blood. These receptors all stem from a man aged 35-49 years with acute or convalescent COVID-19.

V is TRBV10-2 and J is TRBJ2-7, with 12 bases aligning to TRBD2. CDR3 length: 16 residues. Per germline, CDR1 WSHSY and CDR2 SAAADI. V lost 1 base and J lost 2; bases outside the gene matches: 3. The CDR3 nucleotides are TGCGCCAGCAGTGAGTTAGGACTAGCGGGGACCTACGAGCAGTACTTC. Residues: CASSELGLAGTYEQYF.

The chain employs TRBV19 and TRBJ2-6; D is possibly TRBD2 (5 bases). The CDR3 covers 15 residues. With 6 bases removed from V and 1 base from J, the gap between germline ends came to 10 bases. CDR1 and CDR2 (germline): LNHDA, SQIVND (reference sequence). CDR3 coding DNA: TGTGCCAGTAGAGAACAGCGGTCTGGGGCCAACGTCCTGACTTTC. It is translated as CASREQRSGANVLTF.

Turning to this clone: The junction differs from germline at one of its ends, possibly a read error. The J gene is TRBJ1-1, the V gene TRBV27, with D hard to call. The CDR3 extends over 14 amino acids. From germline, CDR1 is MNHEY and CDR2 SMNVEV (reference sequence). The CDR3 nucleotides are TGTGCCAGCAGCCCTCGTGGAGTGAAGACTGAAGCTTTCTTT. Protein: CASSPRGVKTEAFF.

The chain uses TRBV4-1 and TRBJ2-6, with a possible D match to TRBD1 (5 bases). CDR3 size: 19 residues. CDR1 and CDR2 from the germline V gene are MGHRA and YSYEKL. Trimming removed 1 base from V and 1 base from J, with 17 bases in between. The CDR3 loop reads CASSQVLRQSLSGANVLTF. The CDR3 DNA reads TGCGCCAGCAGCCAAGTCCTACGACAGAGTTTGTCTGGGGCCAACGTCCTGACTTTC.

This clone was seen just once. The V gene is TRBV13, the J gene TRBJ1-1, with a possible D match to TRBD1 (5 bases). Per the germline V gene, CDR1 is PRHDT and CDR2 is FYEKMQ (reference sequence). V dropped 1 base and J dropped 4 bases, with 10 bases sitting between them. The length of the CDR3 is 14 residues. The CDR3 loop reads CASSLEGGGTEAFF. Here the CDR3 DNA reads TGTGCCAGCAGCTTAGAGGGCGGGGGCACTGAAGCTTTCTTT.

The J gene is TRBJ1-5, the V gene TRBV2; TRBD1 is a possible D gene (5 bases). Trimming took 7 bases from V and 8 from J, leaving 18 bases between them. Germline values: CDR1 SNHLY, CDR2 FYNNEI. This CDR3 has 14 amino acids. CDR3 region: CASTTGEGVEPQHF. The CDR3 nucleotides read TGTGCCAGCACGACGGGGGAAGGGGTGGAGCCCCAGCATTTT.

The J gene is TRBJ2-7, the V gene TRBV5-4, with D perhaps TRBD2 (5 bases). Germline values: CDR1 SGHNT, CDR2 YYREEE (reference sequence). Trimming removed 0 bases at V and 1 base at J, with 11 bases between. The CDR3 totals 15 residues. In nucleotides, the CDR3 is TGTGCCAGCAGCTTGGCCGGGGATCAATCCTACGAGCAGTACTTC. It yields the protein CASSLAGDQSYEQYF. Looking up the rest from reference TRBV5-4 and TRBJ2-7 gives the full variable domain: ETGVTQSPTHLIKTRGQQVTLRCSSQSGHNTVSWYQQALGQGPQFIFQYYREEENGRGNFPPRFSGLQFPNYSSELNVNALELDDSALYLCASSLAGDQSYEQYFGPGTRLTVT.

This chain joins TRBV9 and TRBJ2-2, with D maybe TRBD1 (6 bases). CDR3 length equals 13 residues. CDR1 and CDR2 (germline): SGDLS, YYNGEE. Trimming removed 4 bases at V and 7 bases at J, with 11 bases between. The CDR3 loop reads CASSPMTGGELFF. In DNA form, the CDR3 reads TGTGCCAGCAGCCCCATGACAGGCGGGGAGCTGTTTTTT.

This clone was seen once. This sequence joins TRBV29-1 and TRBJ2-3, with a weak D call TRBD2 (5 bases). V was trimmed by 5 bases and J by 8 bases, leaving 14 bases between them. The CDR3 is 12 residues long. Germline V gene sequence: CDR1 SQVTM, CDR2 ANQGSEA. The CDR3 DNA is TGCAGCGTTATAACTAACGCGGGTACGCAGTATTTT. Amino acids: CSVITNAGTQYF.

The chain couples TRBV29-1 to TRBJ1-1, with unresolved D. The CDR3 spans 10 residues. Germline V gene data show CDR1 as SQVTM and CDR2 as ANQGSEA. V lost 5 bases to trimming and J lost 5 bases, with 6 bases between them. CDR3 coding DNA: TGCAGCGTTCGGTGGACTGAAGCTTTCTTT. Its protein is CSVRWTEAFF.

The V call is TRBV2, the J call TRBJ1-3; D gene ambiguous. The germline V gene encodes CDR1 SNHLY and CDR2 FYNNEI. V was cut by 3 bases and J by 0 bases, with 6 bases left in between. The CDR3 is made up of 14 amino acids. The CDR3 region has the DNA TGTGCCAGCAGTGACCCCTCCTCTGGAAACACCATATATTTT. This codes for CASSDPSSGNTIYF.

The chain is built from TRBV6-5 and TRBJ1-5; D gene ambiguous. The CDR3 runs 13 residues. V dropped 7 bases and J dropped 0 bases, with 7 bases sitting between them. Germline V gives CDR1 MNHEY, CDR2 SVGAGI. CDR3 DNA sequence: TGTGCCAGCACCCGCAGTAGCAATCAGCCCCAGCATTTT. This encodes CASTRSSNQPQHF.

The chain carries TRBV27 and TRBJ2-7, with 10 bases that match TRBD1. In germline, CDR1 is MNHEY, CDR2 SMNVEV (reference sequence). With V trimmed by 3 bases and J by 5 bases, 1 base remained unmatched. CDR3 size: 13 residues. This CDR3 reads CASSFGQGDEQYF. In DNA form, the CDR3 reads TGTGCCAGCAGTTTCGGACAGGGGGACGAGCAGTACTTC.

The chain couples TRBV28 to TRBJ2-3; D unclear. Germline lookup yields CDR1 MDHEN and CDR2 SYDVKM. The ends were cut back, 5 bases at V and 3 bases at J, with 9 bases in the middle. This CDR3 contains 13 residues. Written as DNA, the CDR3 is TGTGCCAGCAGTCCTCCCCAGACAGATACGCAGTATTTT. Protein sequence: CASSPPQTDTQYF.

V usage is TRBV7-9 and J usage is TRBJ2-3, with 9 positions matching TRBD1. Germline values: CDR1 SEHNR, CDR2 FQNEAQ (reference sequence). Germline trimming cut 5 bases from V and 4 bases from J; bases unmatched to any gene: 13. There are 17 residues in the CDR3. CDR3: CASSPRPQGAVSDTQYF. In DNA form, the CDR3 reads TGTGCCAGCAGCCCGCGACCACAGGGGGCGGTCTCAGATACGCAGTATTTT.

The chain employs TRBV13 and TRBJ1-5, with D unclear. V was cut by 5 bases and J by 10 bases, with 18 bases left in between. The CDR3 extends over 14 amino acids. CDR1 is PRHDT, CDR2 FYEKMQ, per germline (reference sequence). The CDR3 here is CASSGHWAPGPQHF. The CDR3 nucleotides are TGTGCCAGCAGCGGCCACTGGGCGCCAGGACCCCAGCATTTT.

The J gene is TRBJ2-7, the V gene TRBV5-1; D ambiguous. Trimming removed 0 bases at V and 0 bases at J, with 10 bases between. Germline V CDR1 and CDR2: SGHRS, YFSETQ. CDR3 length: 15 amino acids. CDR3 sequence: CASSLEVRNSYEQYF. For the CDR3, the DNA is TGCGCCAGCAGCTTGGAGGTCAGGAACTCCTACGAGCAGTACTTC.

The J gene is TRBJ1-1, the V gene TRBV18; no clear D gene. Trimming removed 6 bases from V and 3 bases from J, with 14 bases in between. The CDR3 runs to 14 residues. CDR1 is KGHSH and CDR2 is LQKENI in the germline V gene. In nucleotides, the CDR3 is TGTGCCAGCTCCCGCGGGCCGAAAGACACTGAAGCTTTCTTT. As protein: CASSRGPKDTEAFF.

The V call is TRBV11-2, the J call TRBJ2-3; 7 nucleotides line up with TRBD2. The CDR3 covers 15 residues. J lost 6 bases, V lost 3 bases, and 9 bases had no gene match. Per the germline V gene, CDR1 is SGHAT and CDR2 is FQNNGV. As DNA, the CDR3 is TGTGCCAGCAGCTTGCCTTCTCAGGGAGGGGATACGCAGTATTTT. Protein sequence: CASSLPSQGGDTQYF.

This chain uses TRBV6-5 with TRBJ1-2, with 9 bases fitting TRBD1. J lost 2 bases, V lost 6 bases, and 4 bases had no gene match. CDR3 length: 14 amino acids. CDR1 is MNHEY, CDR2 SVGAGI, per germline. This CDR3 reads CASRGDRENYGYTF. The CDR3, as DNA: TGTGCCAGCAGGGGGGACAGGGAAAACTATGGCTACACCTTC.

A few counts support this clone. The chain combines TRBV9 with TRBJ2-3; 11 positions agree with TRBD2. V was pared by 4 bases and J by 0 bases, with 10 bases of the junction left unmatched. Germline V gene sequence: CDR1 SGDLS, CDR2 YYNGEE. CDR3 length: 18 residues. CDR3 sequence reads: CASSPGPSGRTSTDTQYF. DNA of the CDR3: TGTGCCAGCAGCCCAGGCCCTAGCGGGAGGACTAGCACAGATACGCAGTATTTT.

The chain employs TRBV6-1 and TRBJ1-5, with D possibly TRBD1 on 6 matching bases. The CDR3 is 16 residues long. CDR1 and CDR2 (germline): MNHNS, SASEGT. The ends were cut back, 2 bases at V and 2 bases at J, with 13 bases in the middle. The CDR3 here is CASSENARTGNQPQHF. CDR3 DNA: TGTGCCAGCAGTGAAAATGCAAGGACAGGCAATCAGCCCCAGCATTTT.

This clone has a single count. This chain links TRBV25-1 with TRBJ1-2, with 8 nucleotides matching TRBD1. Germline assignment: CDR1 MGHDK and CDR2 SYGVNS. The CDR3 has 16 residues. Unmatched junction bases numbered 9, after V lost 3 bases and J lost 3 bases. The CDR3 DNA sequence: TGTGCCAGCAGTGACGTCTCAGGGGGCGATCACTATGGCTACACCTTC. Residues: CASSDVSGGDHYGYTF.

This clone was recorded a few times. This sequence joins TRBV2 and TRBJ2-5; tentatively, D is TRBD2 (7 bases). The germline V gene encodes CDR1 SNHLY and CDR2 FYNNEI. V lost 3 bases and J 4 bases, leaving 21 bases between the germline ends. The CDR3 covers 17 residues. CDR3 amino acids: CASSDMLGRGGGETQYF. CDR3 sequence (DNA): TGTGCCAGCAGTGATATGTTGGGAAGGGGGGGAGGAGAGACCCAGTACTTC.

The DNA of the CDR3 is TGTGCCAGTAGTATCCCGGGGGTGGATCAGCCCCAGCATTTT. It encodes CASSIPGVDQPQHF. The V call is TRBV19, the J call TRBJ1-5, with a weak D call TRBD1 (5 bases). CDR3 length equals 14 residues. V was cut by 3 bases and J by 5 bases, with 11 bases left in between. Germline CDR1 reads LNHDA; CDR2 reads SQIVND (reference sequence). Full variable domain (remainder filled in from reference TRBV19 and TRBJ1-5): DGGITQSPKYLFRKEGQNVTLSCEQNLNHDAMYWYRQDPGQGLRLIYYSQIVNDFQKGDIAEGYSVSREKKESFPLTVTSAQKNPTAFYLCASSIPGVDQPQHFGDGTRLSIL.